Listed below are T cell receptor beta chains from one sample, sequenced in a study of cytomegalovirus exposure and HLA in healthy donors. Repertoires were generated with immunoSEQ multiplex PCR, while TCRdb's copy carries only in-frame clones and drops some. The sample gives approximately 150,000 clones, 60% to 80% of which show up once; around 0.7% is in the top ten. The sample taken for sequencing was PBMCs. The receptors here all came from a male donor in good health and CMV-seronegative. Each CDR3 is given with its conserved first and last residue. The order of the fields is J gene, D gene, V gene, clone size, CDR3 DNA, CDR3 protein. A D gene is named only where the DNA matches it firmly. Some rows have no size entry. The others give once, few or many, or a class for an expanded clone.

J: TRBJ2-7
D: -
V: TRBV4-1
size: -
DNA: TGCGCCAGCAGCCAAGACTCATGGGACTTCTACGAGCAGTACTTC
CDR3: CASSQDSWDFYEQYF

J: TRBJ2-7
D: -
V: TRBV21-1
size: few
DNA: TGTGCCAGCAGCAATGGCCGCGGGCCAAATCCCTACGAGCAGTACTTC
CDR3: CASSNGRGPNPYEQYF

J: TRBJ1-2
D: -
V: TRBV2
size: once
DNA: TGTGCCAGCAGATTGGACAGAACCTATGGCTACACCTTC
CDR3: CASRLDRTYGYTF

J: TRBJ2-7
D: -
V: TRBV2
size: -
DNA: TGTGCCAGCAGTGACGACAGGACGGGCGAGCAGTACTTC
CDR3: CASSDDRTGEQYF

J: TRBJ2-7
D: TRBD2
V: TRBV4-1
size: -
DNA: TGCGCCAGCAGCCAAGGTCTAGCGGGAGTGGGTTCCTACGAGCAGTACTTC
CDR3: CASSQGLAGVGSYEQYF

J: TRBJ2-2
D: TRBD2
V: TRBV7-2
size: -
DNA: TGTGCCAGCAGCTTAGGGGTAGCGGGGGGTCCGACCGGGGAGCTGTTTTTT
CDR3: CASSLGVAGGPTGELFF

J: TRBJ2-1
D: -
V: TRBV5-4
size: -
DNA: TGTGCCAGCAGCCCCCTCCGAGGGGGGGCCCATGAGCAGTTCTTC
CDR3: CASSPLRGGAHEQFF

J: TRBJ2-1
D: TRBD2
V: TRBV27
size: -
DNA: TGTGCCAGCAGTAGCGCGGGAGGGCCGGTCCATGAGCAGTTCTTC
CDR3: CASSSAGGPVHEQFF

J: TRBJ2-6
D: TRBD1
V: TRBV7-3
size: -
DNA: TGTGCCAGCAGCTCCGGGACAGGGTCTGGGGCCAACGTCCTGACTTTC
CDR3: CASSSGTGSGANVLTF

J: TRBJ2-3
D: -
V: TRBV7-6
size: -
DNA: TGTGCCAGCAGCTTAGTGGTAGCAGATACGCAGTATTTT
CDR3: CASSLVVADTQYF

J: TRBJ2-1
D: -
V: TRBV19
size: -
DNA: TGTGCCAGTAGTATAGACTTCTACAATGAGCAGTTCTTC
CDR3: CASSIDFYNEQFF

J: TRBJ1-5
D: TRBD1
V: TRBV6-5
size: -
DNA: TGTGCCAGCGCCGCACTGACAGGGGGGATGAAGGCCCAGCATTTT
CDR3: CASAALTGGMKAQHF

J: TRBJ1-2
D: TRBD1
V: TRBV14
size: -
DNA: TGTGCCAGCAGCCAAGCCTTCTGGACAGGGAAGATTGGCTACACCTTC
CDR3: CASSQAFWTGKIGYTF

J: TRBJ1-1
D: -
V: TRBV11-2
size: -
DNA: TGTGCCAGCAGCTTAAGCACAGGAACTGAAGCTTTCTTT
CDR3: CASSLSTGTEAFF

J: TRBJ2-3
D: -
V: TRBV15
size: -
DNA: TGTGCCACCAGCAGAGGCCGCGGGGGCGACACAGATACGCAGTATTTT
CDR3: CATSRGRGGDTDTQYF

J: TRBJ2-5
D: -
V: TRBV6-5
size: once
DNA: TGTGCCAGCAGTTACTCTAACAGGGAAAAAGAGACCCAGTACTTC
CDR3: CASSYSNREKETQYF

J: TRBJ1-5
D: TRBD1
V: TRBV5-6
size: -
DNA: TGTGCCAGCAGCGCACGACAGGGGGCTCCCAATCAGCCCCAGCATTTT
CDR3: CASSARQGAPNQPQHF

J: TRBJ1-1
D: -
V: TRBV2
size: -
DNA: TGTGCCAGGGGGGCCGTGAACACTGAAGCTTTCTTT
CDR3: CARGAVNTEAFF

J: TRBJ1-1
D: -
V: TRBV5-6
size: -
DNA: TGTGCCAGCAGCTTGGAGGGGCGCGGATTGGACACTGAAGCTTTCTTT
CDR3: CASSLEGRGLDTEAFF

J: TRBJ2-7
D: -
V: TRBV20-1
size: -
DNA: TGCAGTGCTAGAGATTCCCGGGAGCAGTACTTC
CDR3: CSARDSREQYF